This entry describes one TCR beta chain. What it binds is unknown. The data belong to a study of cytomegalovirus exposure and HLA in healthy donors. The wider study: An early data release held some 85 million unique TCRs from HLA-typed donors.

In germline, CDR1 is MNHEY, CDR2 SVGAGI. The CDR3 covers 13 residues. Between the trimmed V and J ends, which lost 0 bases and 0 bases, there was a span of 3 bases. PCR was performed using 60 Vbeta and 13 Jbeta primers. TCRdb's table, derived via immunoSEQ multiplex PCR, lists solely in-frame clones and lacks some. The listing records around 53,000 clones. The study's findings and limits: TRBV6-2, TRBV6-3 and some other V segments were excluded as indistinguishable.

The J gene is TRBJ2-7, the V gene TRBV6-5, with D hard to call. The clonotype comes from a male donor in good health and CMV-seropositive. Sequencing was performed on PBMCs. The CDR3: CASSYSRSYEQYF. The CDR3 DNA sequence: TGTGCCAGCAGTTACTCGCGCTCCTACGAGCAGTACTTC.